This T cell receptor (beta chain) was sequenced for a study of cytomegalovirus exposure and HLA in healthy donors. This PCR relied on a set of 60 Vbeta primers and 13 Jbeta primers. The authors' processing: Unique TCR beta chains numbered approximately 76 million in a later analysis, with roughly 10 million shared. Clones were sequenced by immunoSEQ multiplex PCR, and TCRdb holds only the in-frame ones, with some missing. That table gives V, J and clone size, and the DNA gave D and trimming. Here the sample spans 65,000 to 95,000 clones, over 75% being singletons. Unrecorded immune exposure was likely among donors, who were nominally healthy when sampled. This receptor was identified in a human donor in good health. Sample: PBMCs.

DNA for the CDR3: TGTGCCAGCAGCTTAAGGGCAGGGATCTACCAAGAGACCCAGTACTTC. Its protein is CASSLRAGIYQETQYF. V usage is TRBV7-8 and J usage is TRBJ2-5, with D perhaps matching TRBD1 (5 bases). Germline V CDR1 and CDR2: SGHVS, FQNEAQ. Trimming stripped 2 bases from V and 0 bases from J, with 13 bases between. The CDR3 spans 16 residues.